This T cell receptor beta chain was documented in a study of early T cells in non-severe SARS-CoV-2 infection (dated by TCRdb to the early 2020s). With respect to the entire study: Because TCR sequencing relied on bulk RNA taken from unsorted whole blood, pairing of alpha and beta chains was not possible. What the authors observed across the whole study: VDJdb matching was skewed toward anti-spike CD8 responses and likely underestimated virus-specific expansions, missing private and CD4 specificities.

CDR1 and CDR2 are read off the germline V gene as SGHRS and YFSETQ. V gives up 3 bases and J gives up 3 bases, and the segment between their germline ends measures 13 bases. Counted from cysteine to phenylalanine, this CDR3 has 14 amino acids. Only the CDR3 DNA stays, 42 bases, in frame from base 1. This clonotype was seen ten or more times. Its antigen is unknown. Base qualities are missing; no much larger clone stands one base away. The library was produced with 5' RACE. The sample was run on a NextSeq 500. In the TCR library protocol, unique molecular identifiers were attached to individual cDNA molecules to correct for PCR bias and sequencing error. Both TCR alpha and beta chains were sequenced, and tight co-correlation was observed between alpha and beta sequence abundances in each sample. As for the original processing: Decombinator V4 was used to perform V gene, J gene and CDR3 annotation of TCR sequences. Expanded TCRs were defined as changing significantly between any two time points under a Poisson model with p below 0.0001. TCR abundances were normalised to the total number of TCRs sequenced in each sample and reported as counts per million. TRAV1-2 paired with TRAJ12, TRAJ20 or TRAJ33 defined MAIT TCRs, while TRAV10 paired with TRAJ18 defined iNKT TCRs. VDJdb, accessed 1 November 2021, was searched for CMV, EBV and SARS-CoV-2 annotated TCRs, excluding TCRs annotated for multiple antigens. TCRdb trimmed the raw reads at Q25, called clones with MiXCR and kept productive beta chains. Here each entry gathers all rows of one CDR3 protein and keeps the most common genes and DNA. The V and J calls, along with clone size, are taken from TCRdb and not from the paper's own processing. This sample gives around 50,000 distinct CDR3 sequences in total; 8.5% to 10% of them show up just once. Roughly 8.7% of the sample belongs to the ten largest clones.

The study was a case-control design nested within a healthcare worker cohort in London, UK, with weekly nasopharyngeal swab PCR tests and blood sampling. Healthcare workers were recruited during the week of the UK lockdown, between 23 and 31 March 2020, and followed weekly for up to about 15 weeks. The sequenced sample was whole blood. The chain employs TRBV5-1 and TRBJ2-7; the D gene assignment is ambiguous. This receptor was obtained from an adult who was a healthcare worker with PCR-confirmed SARS-CoV-2 infection or an uninfected control (not recorded which). The bases are TGCGCCAGCAGCTCAACCAGGACGGACTACGAGCAGTACTTC. The encoded protein is CASSSTRTDYEQYF.